This TCR beta chain is drawn from a study of blood T cell repertoires in COVID-19 (TCRdb year 2020). Concerning the study at large: Collaborator samples came from the United States, Italy and Spain and covered acute and convalescent phases of COVID-19. The samples were drawn from two sources: the first 160 participants of the ongoing ImmuneRACE study, and 950 to 1,500 subjects contributed by 6 global collaborators. The material from the prospective study consisted of cDNA or gDNA derived from T cells, B-cell-depleted T cells, or PBMCs. Where available, HLA class I and class II types were obtained from metadata supplied by the sample provider rather than from assay-based typing. The repertoires were released in a freely available public database intended as a resource for research on the immune response to SARS-CoV-2. Subjects who had been exposed to COVID-19, were actively infected with it, or had recovered from it provided the deeply sampled blood TCRbeta repertoires that made up the dataset. The sample metadata nearly always contained a de-identified subject ID, COVID-19 status, age in years and sex. Overall study results and their limits: How much clinical and demographic metadata was included differed by source and by participant, and the metadata was provided uncurated.

In the prospective study, participants were 18 to 89 years old, resided in around 25 geographic areas of the United States, and were enrolled through a virtual design. In the prospective study, participants were assigned to cohorts based on the clinical history participants reported in a screening survey and a study questionnaire. Recovered participants in ImmuneRACE Cohort 3 were defined as having two consecutive negative NP/OP PCR tests, clearance from a healthcare professional, or resolution of symptoms. In the prospective study, whole blood, serum and a nasopharyngeal or oropharyngeal swab were collected from each participant by mobile phlebotomists. Additional blood draws and questionnaires over an approximately 2-month period could optionally be provided by prospective study participants. Prospective study blood samples were shipped either frozen or at room temperature before DNA extraction.

To note about this clone: Its antigen target is currently unknown. Base qualities are not recorded, but no much larger clone differs from it by a single base.

The immunoSEQ Assay, a bias-controlled multiplex PCR, was used to amplify TCRbeta CDR3 regions from genomic DNA. On the authors' methods: The number of nucleated cells in each sample was estimated by amplification of reference gene primers within the assay. To quantify the absolute abundance of each unique TCRbeta CDR3 rearrangement, sequence reads were collapsed and filtered. For each sample, productive Simpson clonality was calculated as the square root of Simpson's diversity index over productive rearrangements. TCRdb obtained this table from immuneACCESS and retained in-frame rearrangements with V and J assigned. These tables miss some clones; where compared with another copy, unresolved V genes account for less than half of the shortfall, and the remainder is unexplained. V, J and clone size reflect that table, while D and trimming were determined from the DNA. The sample has about 250,000 clones on record, more than 75% of them singletons. Roughly 1.6% of the sample comes from the top ten.

From its cysteine to its phenylalanine, the CDR3 spans 11 amino acids. CDR3 DNA only is kept here, 33 bases in frame from base 1. In the germline V gene, CDR1 corresponds to SNHLY and CDR2 to FYNNEI. Trimming removed 8 bases from V and 3 bases from J, leaving 5 bases between the germline ends. The sequence came from a woman between 45 and 65 years old who had recovered from COVID-19. Rearrangement joined TRBV2 to TRBJ2-1, with the D gene too uncertain to name. Material: PBMCs or T cells enriched from blood (not recorded which). At the DNA level, the sequence is TGTGCCAGCGCGATCTACAATGAGCAGTTCTTC. Translation gives CASAIYNEQFF.